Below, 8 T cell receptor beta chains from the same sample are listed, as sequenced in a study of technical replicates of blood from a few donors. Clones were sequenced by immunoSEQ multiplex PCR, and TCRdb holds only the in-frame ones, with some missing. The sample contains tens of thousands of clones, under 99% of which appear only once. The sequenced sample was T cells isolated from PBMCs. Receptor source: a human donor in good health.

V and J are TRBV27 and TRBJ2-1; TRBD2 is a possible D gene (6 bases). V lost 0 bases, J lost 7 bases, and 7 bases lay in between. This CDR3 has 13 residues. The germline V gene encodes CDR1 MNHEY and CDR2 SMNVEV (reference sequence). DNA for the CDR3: TGTGCCAGCAGTTTATCCGCGGGGAATGAGCAGTTCTTC. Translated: CASSLSAGNEQFF.

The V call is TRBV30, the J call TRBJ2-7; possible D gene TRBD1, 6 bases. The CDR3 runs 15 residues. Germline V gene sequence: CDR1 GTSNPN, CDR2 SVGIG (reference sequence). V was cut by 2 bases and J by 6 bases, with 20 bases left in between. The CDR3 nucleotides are TGTGCCTGGAGTACGGGGATGGCAGGGGAGTCCGAGCAGTACTTC. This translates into CAWSTGMAGESEQYF.

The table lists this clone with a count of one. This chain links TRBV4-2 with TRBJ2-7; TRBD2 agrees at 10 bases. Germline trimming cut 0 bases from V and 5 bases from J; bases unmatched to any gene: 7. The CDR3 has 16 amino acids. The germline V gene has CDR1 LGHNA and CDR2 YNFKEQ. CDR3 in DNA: TGTGCCAGCAGCCAAGAAGACGCTAGCGGGAGTCACGAGCAGTACTTC. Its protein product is CASSQEDASGSHEQYF.

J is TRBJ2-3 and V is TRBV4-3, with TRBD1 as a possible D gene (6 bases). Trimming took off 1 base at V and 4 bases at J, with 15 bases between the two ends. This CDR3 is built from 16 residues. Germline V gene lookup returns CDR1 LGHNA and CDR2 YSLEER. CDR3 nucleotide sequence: TGCGCCAGCAGCCAAGTGTGGAACAGGGCGTCAGATACGCAGTATTTT. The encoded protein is CASSQVWNRASDTQYF.

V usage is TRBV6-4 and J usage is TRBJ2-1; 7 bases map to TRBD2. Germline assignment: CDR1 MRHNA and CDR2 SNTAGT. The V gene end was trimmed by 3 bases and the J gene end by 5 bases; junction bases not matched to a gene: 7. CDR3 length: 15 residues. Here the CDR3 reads CASSEWAGVHNEQFF. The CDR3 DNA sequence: TGTGCCAGCAGTGAGTGGGCGGGAGTACACAATGAGCAGTTCTTC.

CDR3 loop: CSVATGRGTEAFF. The CDR3 DNA reads as TGCAGCGTTGCGACAGGGAGAGGCACTGAAGCTTTCTTT. V and J are TRBV29-1 and TRBJ1-1; TRBD1 agrees at 7 bases. This CDR3 contains 13 residues. CDR1 and CDR2 from the germline V gene are SQVTM and ANQGSEA. V lost 4 bases to trimming and J lost 4 bases; unmatched junction nucleotides: 6.

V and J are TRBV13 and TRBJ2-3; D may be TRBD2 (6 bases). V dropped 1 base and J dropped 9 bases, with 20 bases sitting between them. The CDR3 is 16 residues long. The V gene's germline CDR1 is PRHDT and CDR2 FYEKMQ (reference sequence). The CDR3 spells CASSLVGEEDPATQYF. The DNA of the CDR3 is TGTGCCAGCAGCTTAGTCGGGGAGGAGGACCCGGCGACGCAGTATTTT.

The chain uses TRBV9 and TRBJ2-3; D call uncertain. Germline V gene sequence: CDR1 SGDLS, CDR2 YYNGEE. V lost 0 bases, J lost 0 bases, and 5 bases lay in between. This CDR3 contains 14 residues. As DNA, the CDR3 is TGTGCCAGCAGCGTAGTGGGCAGCACAGATACGCAGTATTTT. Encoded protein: CASSVVGSTDTQYF.